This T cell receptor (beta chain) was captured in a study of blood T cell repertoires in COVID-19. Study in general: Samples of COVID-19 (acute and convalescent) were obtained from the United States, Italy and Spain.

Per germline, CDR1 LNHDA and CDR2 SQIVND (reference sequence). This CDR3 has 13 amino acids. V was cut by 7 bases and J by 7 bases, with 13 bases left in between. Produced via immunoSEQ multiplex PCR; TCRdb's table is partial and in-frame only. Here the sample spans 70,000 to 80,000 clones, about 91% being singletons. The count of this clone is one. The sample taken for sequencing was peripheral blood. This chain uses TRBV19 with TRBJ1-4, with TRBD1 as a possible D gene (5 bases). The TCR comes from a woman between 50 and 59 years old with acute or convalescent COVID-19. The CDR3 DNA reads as TGTGCCAGTAACGGGACTCCAGGTGAAAAACTGTTTTTT. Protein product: CASNGTPGEKLFF.